Below are 20 T cell receptor beta chains sequenced from a single sample in a study of T-cell reconstitution after alpha-beta-depleted transplantation in children. This sample's TCRbeta library carried unique molecular identifier barcodes. TCRdb used MiXCR to reprocess the PCR reads, holding one entry per CDR3 protein. The profile shows roughly 570,000 distinct CDR3 sequences, 25% to 30% of them singletons. The sample here was PBMCs, taken before TCRalphabeta/CD19-depleted stem cell transplant. These receptors were collected from a boy in the first two years of life with Wiskott-Aldrich syndrome, due to receive a stem cell transplant.

The chain couples TRBV7-2 to TRBJ2-7; no clear D gene. This CDR3 has 13 residues. The germline gives CDR1 SGHTA, CDR2 FQGNSA. The V and J ends lost 6 bases and 3 bases respectively, with 12 bases between them. CDR3 DNA sequence: TGTGCCAGCAGGCCGACAAATTTCTACGAGCAGTACTTC. Translation: CASRPTNFYEQYF.

This clonotype was detected a few times. The chain joins TRBV27 to TRBJ2-5; perhaps D is TRBD1 or TRBD2 (5 bases each). The V gene lost 5 bases and the J gene lost 5 bases, with 15 bases spanning the gap. Looked up from germline, CDR1 is MNHEY and CDR2 is SMNVEV (reference sequence). The CDR3 totals 14 residues. The DNA of the CDR3 is TGTGCCAGCAGTCTTTTTGGGGGAGTGGAGACCCAGTACTTC. Its translation is CASSLFGGVETQYF.

The genes are TRBV7-9 and TRBJ2-2; 8 nucleotides agree with TRBD1. Germline V gene lookup returns CDR1 SEHNR and CDR2 FQNEAQ (reference sequence). The V segment lost 4 bases and the J segment 9 bases; nucleotides outside the gene matches: 13. The CDR3 is made up of 16 amino acids. The CDR3 DNA reads TGTGCCAGCAGCTACCCCGACAGGGGTTTGTCCAGGGAGCTGTTTTTT. Amino acid sequence: CASSYPDRGLSRELFF.

There are a few counts of this clonotype. The chain recombines TRBV10-3 with TRBJ2-1; no clear D gene. V shed 4 bases and J shed 2 bases, with 12 bases lying between them. CDR1 ENHRY and CDR2 SYGVKD come from the germline V gene. CDR3 length equals 15 residues. The CDR3 DNA follows: TGTGCCATCAGTGGACGGTCTGTGGCCTACAATGAGCAGTTCTTC. This translates into CAISGRSVAYNEQFF.

This clonotype occurred a few times. The DNA of the CDR3 is TGCAGTGCTAAGCTAGTATTACGGACTGAAGCTTTCTTT. Its translation is CSAKLVLRTEAFF. The chain links TRBV20-1 to TRBJ1-1; D not resolved. The germline V and J ends were trimmed by 4 bases and 5 bases, with 14 bases remaining between them. This CDR3 has 13 residues. Germline V gene sequence: CDR1 DFQATT, CDR2 SNEGSKA (reference sequence).

In this sample, this clonotype turned up a few times. The V and J genes are TRBV28 and TRBJ1-6; D might be TRBD1 (5 bases). Trimming stripped 7 bases from V and 6 bases from J, with 10 bases between. Germline V lookup: CDR1 MDHEN, CDR2 SYDVKM. The CDR3 has 13 residues. CDR3 nucleotides: TGTGCCAGCACGGGGCAGGGTAATTCACCCCTCCACTTT. It translates to CASTGQGNSPLHF.

This chain joins TRBV5-5 and TRBJ2-7; the D gene is possibly TRBD2 (6 bases). Trimming cost V 4 bases and J 6 bases, with 20 bases left between them. Germline values: CDR1 SGHKS, CDR2 YYEKEE (reference sequence). This CDR3 has 15 residues. CDR3 protein: CASSPLREPLLEQYF. In DNA form, the CDR3 reads TGTGCCAGCAGCCCGCTCCGGGAGCCCCTACTCGAGCAGTACTTC.

This clonotype was detected a few times. Germline is not matched at one junction end, which may reflect a read error. This rearrangement joins TRBV5-1 to TRBJ2-3, with D possibly being TRBD2 (6 bases). Germline CDR1 SGHRS, CDR2 YFSETQ. The CDR3 runs 15 residues. The CDR3 nucleotides read TGTGCCAGCTCACCGGGGACGGGGGGCACAGATACGCAGTATTTT. This translates into CASSPGTGGTDTQYF. The full variable domain, its missing parts supplied by reference TRBV5-1 and TRBJ2-3, is KAGVTQTPRYLIKTRGQQVTLSCSPISGHRSVSWYQQTPGQGLQFLFEYFSETQRNKGNFPGRFSGRQFSNSRSEMNVSTLELGDSALYLCASSPGTGGTDTQYFGPGTRLTVL.

In this sample, this clonotype turned up a few times. The chain couples TRBV19 to TRBJ2-1, with TRBD1 as a possible D gene (5 bases). The CDR3 covers 15 residues. V lost 3 bases and J 4 bases, leaving 13 bases between the germline ends. The germline CDR1 and CDR2 sequences are LNHDA and SQIVND (reference sequence). This CDR3 reads CASSIQGSIYNEQFF. The CDR3 coding sequence is TGTGCCAGTAGTATTCAGGGCAGTATATACAATGAGCAGTTCTTC.

This clonotype appeared a few times. The V gene is TRBV20-1, the J gene TRBJ2-3, with D unclear. Germline V gene lookup returns CDR1 DFQATT and CDR2 SNEGSKA (reference sequence). With 3 bases removed from V and 4 bases from J, the gap between germline ends came to 14 bases. This CDR3 is 14 amino acids long. The CDR3 nucleotides read TGCAGTGCTAGTTTAACTGTGGCCCCAGATACGCAGTATTTT. This encodes CSASLTVAPDTQYF.

In this sample, this clonotype turned up a few times. The genes are TRBV6-5 and TRBJ1-3; a weak D match, TRBD1 (5 bases). Germline assignment: CDR1 MNHEY and CDR2 SVGAGI. The CDR3 has 16 residues. Trimming took off 0 bases at V and 2 bases at J, with 11 bases between the two ends. The DNA of the CDR3 is TGTGCCAGCAGTTACTCGCTTGCAGGGACTGGAAACACCATATATTTT. This gives the protein CASSYSLAGTGNTIYF.

The V and J genes are TRBV6-1 and TRBJ1-1; D possibly corresponds to TRBD1 (6 bases). This CDR3 contains 14 residues. Germline loops: CDR1 MNHNS, CDR2 SASEGT. The ends were cut back, 6 bases at V and 0 bases at J, with 11 bases in the middle. The CDR3 spells CASSKDRLNTEAFF. CDR3 coding DNA: TGTGCCAGCAGCAAGGACAGATTGAACACTGAAGCTTTCTTT.

This chain joins TRBV20-1 and TRBJ2-3; weak D call: TRBD2 (5 bases). Germline CDR1 is DFQATT and CDR2 is SNEGSKA (reference sequence). The CDR3 loop spans 15 amino acids. Trimming left V 5 bases short and J 1 base short, with 16 bases between. The CDR3: CSAQAGLGGTDTQYF. CDR3 bases: TGCAGTGCTCAGGCCGGACTGGGAGGCACAGATACGCAGTATTTT.

This clonotype has only a few counts. The chain is built from TRBV20-1 and TRBJ2-6; D might be TRBD1 (5 bases). Per the germline V gene, CDR1 is DFQATT and CDR2 is SNEGSKA (reference sequence). Trimming removed 7 bases from V and 1 base from J, with 20 bases in between. The CDR3 length is 17 residues. CDR3 amino acids: CSVPFLGVGSGANVLTF. The CDR3 DNA reads TGCAGTGTCCCGTTTTTAGGGGTGGGGTCTGGGGCCAACGTCCTGACTTTC.

This clonotype was counted a few times. The chain has TRBV27 and TRBJ2-3; 8 positions agree with TRBD1. This CDR3 contains 15 residues. In germline, CDR1 is MNHEY, CDR2 SMNVEV (reference sequence). V was pared by 6 bases and J by 6 bases, with 11 bases of the junction left unmatched. The CDR3 DNA reads as TGTGCCAGCAGGAGGCCCGGACAGGGTGGGGATACGCAGTATTTT. This sequence encodes CASRRPGQGGDTQYF.

This clonotype was counted a few times. The chain uses TRBV7-6 and TRBJ1-6, with 7 bases fitting TRBD1. The CDR3 contains 15 residues. Germline lookup yields CDR1 SGHVS and CDR2 FNYEAQ. J gave up 5 bases and V 6 bases, and 7 bases lay outside the gene matches. The CDR3 bases are TGTGCCAGCAGTTTGGACAGGAAAGATAATTCACCCCTCCACTTT. The encoded protein is CASSLDRKDNSPLHF.

This chain joins TRBV9 and TRBJ2-1; TRBD2 matches 10 bases. V lost 4 bases to trimming and J lost 5 bases; unmatched junction nucleotides: 12. This CDR3 region has 17 residues. Germline V CDR1 and CDR2: SGDLS, YYNGEE. The CDR3 spells CASSRRALAGVDNEQFF. The DNA of the CDR3 is TGTGCCAGCAGCCGTAGGGCCCTAGCGGGAGTCGACAATGAGCAGTTCTTC.

This clonotype was seen more than once but under ten times. The J gene is TRBJ2-2, the V gene TRBV5-1, with TRBD2 identical over 9 bases. Germline CDR1 and CDR2: SGHRS and YFSETQ. The CDR3 consists of 17 residues. Germline trimming cut 0 bases from V and 4 bases from J; bases unmatched to any gene: 7. CDR3 sequence: CASSLDVAGDGTGELFF. CDR3 sequence (DNA): TGCGCCAGCAGCTTGGATGTAGCGGGAGATGGCACCGGGGAGCTGTTTTTT.

The chain combines TRBV5-1 with TRBJ2-6; 9 nucleotides line up with TRBD1. Trimming removed 4 bases from V and 0 bases from J; junction bases left unmatched: 8. CDR1 and CDR2 from the germline V gene are SGHRS and YFSETQ. The CDR3 contains 18 residues. In nucleotides, the CDR3 is TGCGCCAGCAGCAGATCGACAGGGGGGACCTCTGGGGCCAACGTCCTGACTTTC. This codes for CASSRSTGGTSGANVLTF.

A word on this clonotype: One end of the junction varies from germline; a read error may be responsible. The chain employs TRBV20-1 and TRBJ2-1; TRBD2 is a possible D gene (5 bases). The germline gives CDR1 DFQATT, CDR2 SNEGSKA (reference sequence). The CDR3 extends over 11 amino acids. Here the CDR3 DNA reads TGCAGTGCTAGAGATTCCCTATGGAGGATCTTC. Its translation is CSARDSLWRIF.